This TCR beta chain originates from a study of shared clonotypes between healthy human individuals. Study-wide results and limits: Non-shared clonotypes had lower generation probabilities than those shared by all four donors.

From CD4+ cells came CD45RA+ naive and CD45RA-negative memory subsets. The germline V gene encodes CDR1 LNHDA and CDR2 SQIVND (reference sequence). CDR3 length equals 18 residues. Trimming cost V 6 bases and J 0 bases, with 22 bases left between them. Notes on this clone: The target antigen is unknown.

Sequencing was performed with immunoSEQ multiplex PCR; in TCRdb, only in-frame clones are kept and a portion is missing. The table lists roughly 1,100,000 clones, about 77% of them singletons. The chain employs TRBV19 and TRBJ2-3; perhaps TRBD1 as D (5 bases). The source of this sequence is a man younger than 35 in good health. Sequenced sample: memory CD4+ T cells sorted from blood. The subset is: CD45RA-negative fraction. The CDR3 loop is CASSPRQKAIPSTDTQYF. The CDR3 region has the DNA TGTGCCAGTAGCCCCCGACAGAAGGCCATACCTAGCACAGATACGCAGTATTTT. Filled out from reference TRBV19 and TRBJ2-3, the complete variable domain reads DGGITQSPKYLFRKEGQNVTLSCEQNLNHDAMYWYRQDPGQGLRLIYYSQIVNDFQKGDIAEGYSVSREKKESFPLTVTSAQKNPTAFYLCASSPRQKAIPSTDTQYFGPGTRLTVL.